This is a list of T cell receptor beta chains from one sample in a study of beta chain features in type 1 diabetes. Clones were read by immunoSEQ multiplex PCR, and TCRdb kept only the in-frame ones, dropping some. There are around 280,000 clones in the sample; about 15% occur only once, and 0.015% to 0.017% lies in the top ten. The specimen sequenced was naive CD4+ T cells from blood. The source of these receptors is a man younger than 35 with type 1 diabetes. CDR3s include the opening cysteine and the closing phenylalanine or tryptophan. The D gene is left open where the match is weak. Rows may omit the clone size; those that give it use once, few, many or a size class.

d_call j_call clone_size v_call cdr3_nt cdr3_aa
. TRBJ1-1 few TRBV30 TGTGCCTGGAAGGGAGAGGAGGCTGAAGCTTTCTTT CAWKGEEAEAFF
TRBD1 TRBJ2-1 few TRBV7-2 TGTGCCAGCTCCTCCAAAGACAGGGGTACATACAATGAGCAGTTCTTC CASSSKDRGTYNEQFF
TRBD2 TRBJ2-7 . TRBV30 TGTGCCTCGGGAGGGCGGCAGTTCGGGGCCGAGCAGTACTTC CASGGRQFGAEQYF
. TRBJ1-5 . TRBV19 TGTGCCAGTAGTATATTAAAGCCCGTCTCCTCGCCCCAGCATTTT CASSILKPVSSPQHF
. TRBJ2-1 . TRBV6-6 TGTGCCAGCAATGCGGCAGGGTCCTACAATGAGCAGTTCTTC CASNAAGSYNEQFF
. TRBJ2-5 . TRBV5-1 TGCGCCAGCAGCTTCGAGCAGGGGAAAGAGACCCAGTACTTC CASSFEQGKETQYF
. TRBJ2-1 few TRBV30 TGTGCCTGGAAAGAGTGGAGCTCCTACAATGAGCAGTTCTTC CAWKEWSSYNEQFF
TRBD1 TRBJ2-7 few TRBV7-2 TGTGCCAGCAGCTTAGGGACAGGGACACAATACGAGCAGTACTTC CASSLGTGTQYEQYF
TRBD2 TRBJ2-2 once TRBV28 TGTGCCAGCAGCCCGGGACTAGCGGGAATCGGGGAGCTGTTTTTT CASSPGLAGIGELFF
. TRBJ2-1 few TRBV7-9 TGTGCCAGCAGCACCACAGGGTACAATGAGCAGTTCTTC CASSTTGYNEQFF
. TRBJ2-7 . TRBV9 TGTGCCAGCAGCGTAGCTGGGGACACGGTCTACGAGCAGTACTTC CASSVAGDTVYEQYF
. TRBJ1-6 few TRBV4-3 TGCGCCAGCAGCCAAGGGAAGACACAACCGTCCCCCCTCCACTTT CASSQGKTQPSPLHF
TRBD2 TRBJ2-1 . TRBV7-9 TGTGCCAGCAGCCAGGGGCTAGCGGGAATCAATGAGCAGTTCTTC CASSQGLAGINEQFF
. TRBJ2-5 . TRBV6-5 TGTGCCAGCAGTTACTCGATAGGGGGGGGCCGGGAGACCCAGTACTTC CASSYSIGGGRETQYF
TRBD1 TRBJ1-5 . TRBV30 TGTGCCTGGGCCGGGACAGACAATCAGCCCCAGCATTTT CAWAGTDNQPQHF
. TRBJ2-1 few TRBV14 TGTGCCAGCAGCCAAGACTTAGCCGTGGTGAACTACAATGAGCAGTTCTTC CASSQDLAVVNYNEQFF
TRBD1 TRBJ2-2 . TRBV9 TGTGCCAGCAGCGTAGCTATCCCAGGGGGCGATAGGCTGTTTTTT CASSVAIPGGDRLFF
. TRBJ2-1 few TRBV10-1 TGCGCCAGCAGTCGACCGGGACAAAAGTACAATGAGCAGTTCTTC CASSRPGQKYNEQFF
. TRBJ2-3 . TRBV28 TGTGCCAGCAGCCCCGAAAGTCGTCCGGGGGATACGCAGTATTTT CASSPESRPGDTQYF
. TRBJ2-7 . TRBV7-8 TGTGCCAGCAGCTTCTCGGCTCAGGGGCTCTACGAGCAGTACTTC CASSFSAQGLYEQYF
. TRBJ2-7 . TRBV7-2 TGTGCCAGCAGCCGTCTACAGGGCTTGGCCTACGAGCAGTACTTC CASSRLQGLAYEQYF
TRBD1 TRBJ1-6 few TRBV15 TGTGCCACCAGCAGATCACGGACAGGGCCTTCACCCCTCCACTTT CATSRSRTGPSPLHF
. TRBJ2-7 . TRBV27 TGTGCCAGCAGACTCACCGGGACTCTCGTGTTCGAGCAGTACTTC CASRLTGTLVFEQYF
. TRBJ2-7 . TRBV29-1 TGCAGCGTTGCGGGTCGAAGCTCCTACGAGCAGTACTTC CSVAGRSSYEQYF
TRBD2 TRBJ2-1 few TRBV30 TGTGCCTGGAGTGTAGCGGGAGGATCGCATGAGCAGTTCTTC CAWSVAGGSHEQFF
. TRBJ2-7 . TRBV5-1 TGCGCCAGCAGCTTGGTTTTTCGGGTGGCAGGGCTCTACGAGCAGTACTTC CASSLVFRVAGLYEQYF
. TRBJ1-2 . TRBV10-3 TGTGCCATCAGTGGCCCAGGTACCTATGGCTACACCTTC CAISGPGTYGYTF
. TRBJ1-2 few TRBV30 TGTGCCTGGAACGTGTATTCGGGTGGCTACACCTTC CAWNVYSGGYTF
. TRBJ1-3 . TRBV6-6 TGTGCCAGCACCCAACAGGGAGAGTCTGGAAACACCATATATTTT CASTQQGESGNTIYF
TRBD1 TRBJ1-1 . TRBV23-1 TGCGCCAGCAGTCTCACCGGGACAGTAAACACTGAAGCTTTCTTT CASSLTGTVNTEAFF
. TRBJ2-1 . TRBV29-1 TGCAGCGTTGAACGGGGACTCTCTCACAATGAGCAGTTCTTC CSVERGLSHNEQFF
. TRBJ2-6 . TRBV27 TGTGCCAGCAGTCCCGCTCGAGGGTCTGGGGCCAACGTCCTGACTTTC CASSPARGSGANVLTF
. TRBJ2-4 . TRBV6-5 TGTGCCAGCAGCTCCCGTACACGGGGCAAAAACATTCAGTACTTC CASSSRTRGKNIQYF
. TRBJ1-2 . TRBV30 TGTGCCTGGGGGGGCCGGTCTTACTATGGCTACACCTTC CAWGGRSYYGYTF
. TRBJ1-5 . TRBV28 TGTGCCAGCAGTGCAGATCAGCCCCAGCATTTT CASSADQPQHF
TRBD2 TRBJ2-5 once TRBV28 TGTGCCAGCAGTCCACCCGGGGGGGAGCAGTACTTC CASSPPGGEQYF
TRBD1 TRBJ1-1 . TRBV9 TGTGCCAGCAGCGCAGGACAGGGGGCTTTTGAAGCTTTCTTT CASSAGQGAFEAFF
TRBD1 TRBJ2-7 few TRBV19 TGTGCCAGTAGTGCAAGTATGACAGGGTACGAGCAGTACTTC CASSASMTGYEQYF
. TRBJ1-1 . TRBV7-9 TGTGCCAGCAGCTTAGTGGTCAGGAACACTGAAGCTTTCTTT CASSLVVRNTEAFF
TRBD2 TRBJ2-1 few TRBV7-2 TGTGCCAGCAGCTTTGGACTAGCGGGGGGGCTCAATGAGCAGTTCTTC CASSFGLAGGLNEQFF
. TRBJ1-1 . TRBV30 TGTGCCTGGAGTCGGGGGAATGAAGCTTTCTTT CAWSRGNEAFF
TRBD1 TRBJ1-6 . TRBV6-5 TGTGCCAGCAGCAGGGACAGGGTATCGAATTCACCCCTCCACTTT CASSRDRVSNSPLHF
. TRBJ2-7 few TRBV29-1 TGCAGCGTTGAATTTCGAGGGTTTCGGGAGCAGTACTTC CSVEFRGFREQYF
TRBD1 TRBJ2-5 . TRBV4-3 TGCGCCAGCAGCAAACAGACAGGGTCCCCAGAGACCCAGTACTTC CASSKQTGSPETQYF
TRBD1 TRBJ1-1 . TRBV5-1 TGCGCCAGCAGCGGACAGGGCCCGAACACTGAAGCTTTCTTT CASSGQGPNTEAFF
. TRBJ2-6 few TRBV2 TGTGCCTTTCGGAGGCCTGGGGCCAACGTCCTGACTTTC CAFRRPGANVLTF
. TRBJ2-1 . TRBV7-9 TGTGCCAGCAGCTTAGGCAGCGGGTTCCACAATGAGCAGTTCTTC CASSLGSGFHNEQFF
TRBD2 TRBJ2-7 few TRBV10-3 TGTGCCATCAGTGAGTCTGGGACTAGCGGCTACGAGCAGTACTTC CAISESGTSGYEQYF
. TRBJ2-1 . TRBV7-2 TGTGCCAGCAGCGTGACAGTGAGGCAGTTCTTC CASSVTVRQFF
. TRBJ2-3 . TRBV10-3 TGTGCCATCAGTGAGTCGAACAGAGATACGCAGTATTTT CAISESNRDTQYF
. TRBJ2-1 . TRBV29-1 TGCAGCGTTGAAGATTCGGGGAAAAATGAGCAGTTCTTC CSVEDSGKNEQFF
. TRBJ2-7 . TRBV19 TGTGCCAGTACAGCACAGGGTTACGCGTCCGAGCAGTACTTC CASTAQGYASEQYF
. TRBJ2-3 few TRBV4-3 TGCGCCAGCAGCCCTCTTCCGGGGAGCACAGATACGCAGTATTTT CASSPLPGSTDTQYF
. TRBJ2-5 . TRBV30 TGTGCCTGGAGTGTACTGAGAGAGCAGTACTTC CAWSVLREQYF